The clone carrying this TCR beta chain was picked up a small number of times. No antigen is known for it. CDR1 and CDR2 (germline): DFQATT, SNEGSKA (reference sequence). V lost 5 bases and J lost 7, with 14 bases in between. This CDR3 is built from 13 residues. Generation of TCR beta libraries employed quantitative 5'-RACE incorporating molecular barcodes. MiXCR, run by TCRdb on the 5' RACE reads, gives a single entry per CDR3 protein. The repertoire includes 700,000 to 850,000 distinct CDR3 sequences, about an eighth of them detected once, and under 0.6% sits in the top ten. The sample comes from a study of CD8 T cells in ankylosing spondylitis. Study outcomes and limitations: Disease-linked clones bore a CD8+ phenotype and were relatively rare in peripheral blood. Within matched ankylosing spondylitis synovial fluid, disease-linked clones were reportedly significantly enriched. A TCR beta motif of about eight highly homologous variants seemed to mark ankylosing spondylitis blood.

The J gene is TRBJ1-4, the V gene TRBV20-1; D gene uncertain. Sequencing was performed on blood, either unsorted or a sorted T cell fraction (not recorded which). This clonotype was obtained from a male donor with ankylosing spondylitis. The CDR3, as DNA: TGCAGTGCTTGGGCCTTAGGTACTGAAAAACTGTTTTTT. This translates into CSAWALGTEKLFF.